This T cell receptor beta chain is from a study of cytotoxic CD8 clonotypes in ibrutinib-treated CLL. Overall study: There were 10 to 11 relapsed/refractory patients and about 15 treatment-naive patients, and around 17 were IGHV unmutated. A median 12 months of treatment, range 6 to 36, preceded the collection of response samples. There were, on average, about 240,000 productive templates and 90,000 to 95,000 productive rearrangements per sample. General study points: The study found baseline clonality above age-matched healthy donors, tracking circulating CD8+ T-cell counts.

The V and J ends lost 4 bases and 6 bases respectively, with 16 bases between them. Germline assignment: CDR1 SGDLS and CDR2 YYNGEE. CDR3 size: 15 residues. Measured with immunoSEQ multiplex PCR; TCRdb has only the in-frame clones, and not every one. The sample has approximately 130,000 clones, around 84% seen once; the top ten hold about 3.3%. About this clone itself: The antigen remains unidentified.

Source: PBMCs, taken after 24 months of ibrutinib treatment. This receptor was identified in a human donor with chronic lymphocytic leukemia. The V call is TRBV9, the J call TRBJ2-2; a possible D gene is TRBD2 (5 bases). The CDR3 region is CASSTQWRSAGELFF. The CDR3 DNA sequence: TGTGCCAGCAGCACCCAATGGAGGAGCGCCGGGGAGCTGTTTTTT.